This T cell receptor (beta chain) appears in the sequencing data of a study of cytomegalovirus exposure and HLA in healthy donors. Findings and caveats of the study: Links to common viral pathogens appeared, in a later analysis, for several of the most significant clusters. Solely CMV serostatus was available to characterize immune exposure. Researchers reported that a few CMV-associated chains were confirmed in vitro as CMV antigen-specific.

Of note for this clone: Its antigen is not known.

The V segment lost 7 bases and the J segment 3 bases; nucleotides outside the gene matches: 4. Germline V gives CDR1 SGHRS, CDR2 YFSETQ. There are 13 residues in the CDR3. Researchers ran the PCR with 60 Vbeta and 13 Jbeta primers. Sequencing was performed with immunoSEQ multiplex PCR; in TCRdb, only in-frame clones are kept and a portion is missing. The table includes some 170,000 clones, around four fifths detected once. The chain recombines TRBV5-1 with TRBJ2-7, with 10 bases aligning to TRBD1. The TCR originated in a man between 18 and 29 years old in good health and CMV-seropositive. Sequenced input: PBMCs. CDR3 residues: CASFRDRGYEQYF. CDR3 bases: TGCGCCAGCTTTCGGGACAGGGGCTACGAGCAGTACTTC.